Below, 10 T cell receptor beta chains from the same sample are listed, as sequenced in a study of blood T cell repertoires in COVID-19. Generated by immunoSEQ multiplex PCR, the TCRdb table keeps only in-frame clones and is missing some. This table has 250,000 or so clones, nearly 90% appearing once. The sample comprised PBMCs or T cells enriched from blood (not recorded which). The receptors come from a man aged 25 to 45 who had recovered from COVID-19.

The rearrangement joins TRBV11-2 to TRBJ1-4; TRBD1 matches 7 bases. Per germline, CDR1 SGHAT and CDR2 FQNNGV. The V gene end was trimmed by 4 bases and the J gene end by 6 bases; junction bases not matched to a gene: 2. The CDR3 length is 13 residues. CDR3 DNA: TGTGCCAGCAGCTCAACAGGGGATGAAAAACTGTTTTTT. Its translation: CASSSTGDEKLFF.

The rearrangement uses TRBV7-8 and TRBJ1-5, with TRBD1 as a possible D gene (6 bases). Trimming took off 3 bases at V and 4 bases at J, with 10 bases between the two ends. Germline V gene lookup returns CDR1 SGHVS and CDR2 FQNEAQ. The CDR3 length is 14 residues. This chain's CDR3 is CASSFQGQNQPQHF. The CDR3 DNA is TGTGCCAGCAGCTTCCAGGGGCAGAATCAGCCCCAGCATTTT.

This rearrangement joins TRBV19 to TRBJ2-1; TRBD2 matches at 9 bases. Germline loops: CDR1 LNHDA, CDR2 SQIVND (reference sequence). V trimming: 10 bases; J trimming: 2 bases; junction bases outside the gene matches: 6. The length of the CDR3 is 14 residues. CDR3 in amino acids: CATGTSLAYNEQFF. The CDR3 DNA follows: TGTGCCACCGGGACTAGCCTTGCCTACAATGAGCAGTTCTTC.

The gene calls are TRBV3-1 (or the pseudogene TRBV3-2) and TRBJ2-2, with TRBD2 matching over 9 bases. CDR1 and CDR2 (germline): LGHDT, YNNKEL (reference sequence). The ends lost 0 bases at V and 10 bases at J; junction bases unmatched: 9. CDR3 length: 16 amino acids. The CDR3 here is CASSQDGASGTTELFF. The CDR3 DNA reads TGTGCCAGCAGCCAAGACGGGGCTAGCGGGACTACGGAGCTGTTTTTT.

This clone was detected once. The chain is built from TRBV13 and TRBJ2-1; TRBD2 agrees at 9 bases. The germline CDR1 and CDR2 sequences are PRHDT and FYEKMQ (reference sequence). V lost 5 bases to trimming and J lost 0 bases; unmatched junction nucleotides: 8. This CDR3 contains 17 residues. In nucleotides, the CDR3 is TGTGCCAGCAGCCCCCCGGGTAGCGGGGGCTCCTACAATGAGCAGTTCTTC. Protein sequence: CASSPPGSGGSYNEQFF.

This chain connects TRBV4-2 to TRBJ2-3; 10 bases agree with TRBD2. The germline V gene has CDR1 LGHNA and CDR2 YNFKEQ. The CDR3 is 15 residues long. After removal of 2 bases from V and 4 bases from J, the junction contained 3 bases not matched to a gene. Here the CDR3 DNA reads TGTGCCAGCAGCCAATCCAGCGGGGGGGCAGATACGCAGTATTTT. The encoded protein is CASSQSSGGADTQYF.

This clone was seen ten or more times. This rearrangement joins TRBV2 to TRBJ2-3; 10 bases match TRBD2. The CDR3 is 14 residues long. With 6 bases clipped from V and 2 bases from J, the junction kept 2 bases outside the gene matches. Germline V gene lookup returns CDR1 SNHLY and CDR2 FYNNEI. CDR3 nucleotide sequence: TGTGCCAGCAGCGGACTAGCGGTCACAGATACGCAGTATTTT. Protein: CASSGLAVTDTQYF.

The V and J genes are TRBV19 and TRBJ1-1; possibly TRBD1 for D (6 bases). Trimming took 3 bases from V and 5 from J, leaving 13 bases between them. CDR3 length equals 14 residues. The germline V gene encodes CDR1 LNHDA and CDR2 SQIVND (reference sequence). DNA for the CDR3: TGTGCCAGTAGTATCCAGGGGCGGAGGACTGAAGCTTTCTTT. Its protein is CASSIQGRRTEAFF.

This clone showed up just once. This chain uses TRBV15 with TRBJ2-5; 11 bases agree with TRBD2. Germline V gene data show CDR1 as LNHNV and CDR2 as YYDKDF (reference sequence). J was trimmed by 4 bases and V by 8 bases; bases with no gene match: 3. The CDR3 has 13 amino acids. In DNA form, the CDR3 reads TGTGCCACCGTAGGACTAGCGGGAGAGACCCAGTACTTC. Amino acids: CATVGLAGETQYF.

J is TRBJ1-1 and V is TRBV27; D is possibly TRBD1 (6 bases). Looked up from germline, CDR1 is MNHEY and CDR2 is SMNVEV (reference sequence). V dropped 6 bases and J dropped 2 bases, with 10 bases sitting between them. This CDR3 is built from 13 residues. In nucleotides, the CDR3 is TGTGCCAGCAGAACAGGGTTTAACACTGAAGCTTTCTTT. Its protein is CASRTGFNTEAFF.